The 23 T cell receptor beta chains below were found in one sample sequenced in a study of shared clonotypes between healthy human individuals. Sequenced by immunoSEQ multiplex PCR; TCRdb stores in-frame clones only, minus some. The data show some 2,000,000 clones, roughly 94% seen once. Sequenced sample: naive CD4+ T cells sorted from blood. Subset in this sample: CD45RA+ positively selected. The receptors come from a young man in good health.

The chain joins TRBV10-3 to TRBJ1-1, with D hard to call. CDR1 is ENHRY, CDR2 SYGVKD, per germline. V was trimmed by 0 bases and J by 3 bases, leaving 11 bases between them. This CDR3 spans 15 amino acids. The CDR3 loop is CAISESTTGDTEAFF. CDR3 sequence (DNA): TGTGCCATCAGTGAGTCCACCACCGGAGACACTGAAGCTTTCTTT.

J is TRBJ2-7 and V is TRBV11-1; 12 nucleotides line up with TRBD2. Germline V gene data show CDR1 as SGHAT and CDR2 as FQDESV (reference sequence). The CDR3 is 19 residues long. J gave up 2 bases and V 6 bases, and 17 bases lay outside the gene matches. CDR3 protein: CASRRLPGLAGRVPYEQYF. The CDR3, as DNA: TGTGCCAGCAGGCGACTACCGGGACTAGCGGGCCGCGTCCCCTACGAGCAGTACTTC.

The chain recombines TRBV11-3 with TRBJ2-1; 11 bases map to TRBD2. J lost 10 bases, V lost 0 bases, and 17 bases had no gene match. CDR3 length: 19 residues. The V gene's germline CDR1 is SGHNT and CDR2 YENEEA. DNA of the CDR3: TGTGCCAGCAGCTTAGAACCCTGTATCATAGCGGGAGGGCCCGGGGAGCAGTTCTTC. Translation: CASSLEPCIIAGGPGEQFF. The whole variable domain, filled in from reference TRBV11-3 and TRBJ2-1, reads EAGVVQSPRYKIIEKKQPVAFWCNPISGHNTLYWYLQNLGQGPELLIRYENEEAVDDSQLPKDRFSAERLKGVDSTLKIQPAELGDSAVYLCASSLEPCIIAGGPGEQFFGPGTRLTVL.

To note about this clone: Other DNA variants within this sample encode the same CDR3. The rearrangement joins TRBV7-9 to TRBJ1-1, with a tentative D call TRBD1 (6 bases). V was pared by 0 bases and J by 1 base, with 6 bases between. The CDR3 totals 14 residues. Germline V CDR1 and CDR2: SEHNR, FQNEAQ (reference sequence). CDR3 loop: CASSLATGNTEAFF. The CDR3 DNA sequence: TGTGCCAGCAGCTTAGCGACAGGGAACACTGAAGCTTTCTTT.

This clone was recorded once. This chain joins TRBV4-1 and TRBJ2-3; D is unresolved. The ends were cut back, 0 bases at V and 6 bases at J, with 13 bases in the middle. CDR3 size: 15 residues. CDR1 is MGHRA and CDR2 is YSYEKL in the germline V gene. CDR3 sequence reads: CASSQEGGGPDTQYF. The CDR3 DNA reads TGCGCCAGCAGCCAAGAGGGCGGTGGGCCCGATACGCAGTATTTT.

This clone was observed a single time. The chain is built from TRBV5-1 and TRBJ2-6, with TRBD2 as a possible D gene (5 bases). Per the germline V gene, CDR1 is SGHRS and CDR2 is YFSETQ. CDR3 length: 17 residues. Trimming removed 4 bases from V and 4 bases from J, with 18 bases in between. CDR3 DNA sequence: TGCGCCAGCAGCATCGGGATCATGACGAAGGGGGCCAACGTCCTGACTTTC. This gives the protein CASSIGIMTKGANVLTF.

This clone appeared once. The rearrangement links TRBV28 to TRBJ2-3; TRBD1 agrees at 9 bases. The CDR3 loop spans 15 amino acids. Germline values: CDR1 MDHEN, CDR2 SYDVKM. The V segment lost 4 bases and the J segment 5 bases; nucleotides outside the gene matches: 7. CDR3 loop: CASSSSGTGIDTQYF. As DNA, the CDR3 is TGTGCCAGCAGTTCGTCCGGGACAGGGATAGATACGCAGTATTTT.

The chain uses TRBV19 and TRBJ1-1; TRBD1 agrees at 7 bases. Trimming at V came to 4 bases and at J to 0 bases, leaving 2 bases not matched to a gene. Germline loops: CDR1 LNHDA, CDR2 SQIVND (reference sequence). This CDR3 has 14 amino acids. The CDR3: CASSNRGMNTEAFF. CDR3 nucleotide sequence: TGTGCCAGTAGTAACAGGGGAATGAACACTGAAGCTTTCTTT. The full variable domain, with the rest looked up from reference TRBV19 and TRBJ1-1, is DGGITQSPKYLFRKEGQNVTLSCEQNLNHDAMYWYRQDPGQGLRLIYYSQIVNDFQKGDIAEGYSVSREKKESFPLTVTSAQKNPTAFYLCASSNRGMNTEAFFGQGTRLTVV.

This clone was recorded once. The J gene is TRBJ2-4, the V gene TRBV5-1; 10 bases match TRBD1. Germline CDR1 and CDR2: SGHRS and YFSETQ. There are 16 residues in the CDR3. Trimming removed 2 bases from V and 8 bases from J; junction bases left unmatched: 10. The CDR3 DNA reads TGCGCCAGCAGCTTTATCCCGGGACAGGGGTGGGACATTCAGTACTTC. It yields the protein CASSFIPGQGWDIQYF.

V gene TRBV18 combines with J gene TRBJ2-2; 11 nucleotides align to TRBD2. The germline gives CDR1 KGHSH, CDR2 LQKENI. V shed 3 bases and J 2 bases; nucleotides not matched to a gene: 5. This CDR3 is 17 amino acids long. The CDR3 protein is CASSPASGGPNTGELFF. Written as DNA, the CDR3 is TGTGCCAGCTCACCGGCTAGCGGGGGGCCCAACACCGGGGAGCTGTTTTTT.

The chain couples TRBV18 to TRBJ2-7, with D maybe TRBD2 (5 bases). The CDR3 runs to 12 residues. V lost 3 bases, J lost 5 bases, and 8 bases lay in between. The germline gives CDR1 KGHSH, CDR2 LQKENI. In DNA, the CDR3 is TGTGCCAGCTCACCGAGGGTAAACGAGCAGTACTTC. Translated: CASSPRVNEQYF.

V is TRBV28 and J is TRBJ1-3; unclear D gene. Trimming took 4 bases from V and 6 from J, leaving 16 bases between them. The CDR3 has 15 residues. Germline V gene lookup returns CDR1 MDHEN and CDR2 SYDVKM. CDR3 DNA sequence: TGTGCCAGCAGTTCCCCCCGCGTGACACCAAACACCATATATTTT. Translated: CASSSPRVTPNTIYF.

As for this clone: The sample carries other DNA sequences with the same CDR3. This chain uses TRBV11-2 with TRBJ2-2, with D unresolved. The length of the CDR3 is 13 residues. From germline, CDR1 is SGHAT and CDR2 FQNNGV. Deletions cut 3 bases from V and 5 bases from J, with 7 bases between. CDR3 in DNA: TGTGCCAGCAGCTTTGAAGGAACCGGGGAGCTGTTTTTT. Residues: CASSFEGTGELFF.

This chain joins TRBV5-1 and TRBJ1-1; D is undetermined. The germline CDR1 and CDR2 sequences are SGHRS and YFSETQ. Trimming cost V 2 bases and J 1 base, with 15 bases left between them. The CDR3 sequence is 16 residues long. The CDR3: CASSFWRRRKNTEAFF. In DNA, the CDR3 is TGCGCCAGCAGCTTCTGGAGGCGGAGGAAGAACACTGAAGCTTTCTTT.

This chain uses TRBV5-1 with TRBJ2-5; 9 positions match TRBD2. Germline lookup yields CDR1 SGHRS and CDR2 YFSETQ. Losses at the gene ends were 1 base for V and 5 bases for J; bases not matched to a gene: 6. CDR3 length equals 15 residues. This chain's CDR3 is CASSLIAGAGETQYF. CDR3 DNA: TGCGCCAGCAGCTTGATAGCGGGAGCCGGGGAGACCCAGTACTTC.

Only one count was recorded for this clone. The chain carries TRBV30 and TRBJ1-1; 7 bases fit TRBD1. The ends lost 4 bases at V and 6 bases at J; junction bases unmatched: 11. This CDR3 spans 14 amino acids. Germline V gene lookup returns CDR1 GTSNPN and CDR2 SVGIG (reference sequence). The CDR3 loop is CAWNRRQGVAEAFF. CDR3 nucleotides: TGTGCCTGGAACCGCCGACAGGGAGTCGCTGAAGCTTTCTTT.

The chain employs TRBV7-2 and TRBJ2-6; possibly TRBD1 for D (6 bases). Trimming pared 5 bases from V and 1 base from J, leaving 6 bases between. This CDR3 spans 14 amino acids. Germline lookup yields CDR1 SGHTA and CDR2 FQGNSA. The CDR3 DNA sequence: TGTGCCAGCAGCGACAGGTCTGGGGCCAACGTCCTGACTTTC. It encodes CASSDRSGANVLTF.

In regard to this clone: The sample has other DNA sequences that encode this CDR3 too. The V gene is TRBV7-8, the J gene TRBJ2-6; D not certain. This CDR3 region has 13 residues. The V gene lost 6 bases and the J gene lost 0 bases, with 3 bases spanning the gap. The germline V gene encodes CDR1 SGHVS and CDR2 FQNEAQ. CDR3 sequence reads: CASRDSGANVLTF. DNA for the CDR3: TGTGCCAGCAGAGACTCTGGGGCCAACGTCCTGACTTTC.

This rearrangement joins TRBV5-1 to TRBJ2-1, with 13 bases fitting TRBD2. CDR1 and CDR2 (germline): SGHRS, YFSETQ. This CDR3 is built from 16 residues. J was trimmed by 5 bases and V by 3 bases; bases with no gene match: 5. CDR3 DNA: TGCGCCAGCAGCTCTCGGGGGACTAGCGGGAACAATGAGCAGTTCTTC. Translating gives CASSSRGTSGNNEQFF.

This chain's CDR3 is CASSKVAGASHEQYF. CDR3 coding DNA: TGTGCCAGTAGTAAGGTTGCAGGGGCTAGCCACGAGCAGTACTTC. J is TRBJ2-7 and V is TRBV19, with a possible D match to TRBD1 (6 bases). The CDR3 is 15 amino acids. Trimming stripped 4 bases from V and 5 bases from J, with 18 bases between. Germline CDR1 LNHDA, CDR2 SQIVND (reference sequence).

The genes are TRBV9 and TRBJ2-3; D gene unclear. Deletions cut 3 bases from V and 0 bases from J, with 14 bases between. This CDR3 region has 16 residues. CDR1 is SGDLS and CDR2 is YYNGEE in the germline V gene. This chain's CDR3 is CASSALVGVSTDTQYF. CDR3 DNA sequence: TGTGCCAGCAGCGCCCTTGTGGGCGTTAGCACAGATACGCAGTATTTT. Combining the CDR3 with reference TRBV9 and TRBJ2-3 gives the whole variable domain DSGVTQTPKHLITATGQRVTLRCSPRSGDLSVYWYQQSLDQGLQFLIQYYNGEERAKGNILERFSAQQFPDLHSELNLSSLELGDSALYFCASSALVGVSTDTQYFGPGTRLTVL.

This chain uses TRBV30 with TRBJ2-1, with a weak D call TRBD2 (6 bases). Germline V gene sequence: CDR1 GTSNPN, CDR2 SVGIG (reference sequence). There are 14 residues in the CDR3. Trimming took 1 base from V and 8 from J, leaving 15 bases between them. CDR3 sequence (DNA): TGTGCCTGGAGTGGCTTGGTAGCGGCTTATGAGCAGTTCTTC. The encoded protein is CAWSGLVAAYEQFF.

This chain joins TRBV18 and TRBJ2-2; 8 positions match TRBD1. This CDR3 comprises 15 residues. Germline CDR1 and CDR2: KGHSH and LQKENI. Unmatched junction bases numbered 7, after V lost 4 bases and J lost 6 bases. The CDR3 nucleotides are TGTGCCAGCTCACTACGACAGGGGTTACCCGGGGAGCTGTTTTTT. This sequence encodes CASSLRQGLPGELFF.